Each of the 3 T cell receptor beta chains below was sequenced from the same sample in a study of blood T cell repertoires in COVID-19. The protocol was immunoSEQ multiplex PCR, while the TCRdb copy is restricted to in-frame clones and leaves out a portion. Altogether 60,000 to 85,000 clones are present, 65% to 90% being singletons, with the ten largest covering roughly 41%. The sequenced sample was peripheral blood. Source of these receptors: a man at least 80 years old with acute or convalescent COVID-19.

This clone occurred a few times. The chain links TRBV9 to TRBJ1-2, with D maybe TRBD1 (6 bases). The CDR3 runs 15 residues. Germline values: CDR1 SGDLS, CDR2 YYNGEE. Trimming left V 0 bases short and J 2 bases short, with 11 bases between. CDR3 DNA sequence: TGTGCCAGCAGCGTAGAGACAGGATCCAACTATGGCTACACCTTC. This encodes CASSVETGSNYGYTF. The variable domain in full, completed from reference TRBV9 and TRBJ1-2, reads DSGVTQTPKHLITATGQRVTLRCSPRSGDLSVYWYQQSLDQGLQFLIQYYNGEERAKGNILERFSAQQFPDLHSELNLSSLELGDSALYFCASSVETGSNYGYTFGSGTRLTVV.

The chain links TRBV19 to TRBJ1-2; 8 bases are shared with TRBD1. The CDR3 runs to 14 residues. The J segment lost 7 bases and the V segment lost 3 bases, leaving 7 bases of the junction unmatched. Looked up from germline, CDR1 is LNHDA and CDR2 is SQIVND (reference sequence). CDR3: CASSIRTGRGGYTF. Written as DNA, the CDR3 is TGTGCCAGTAGTATCCGGACAGGGAGAGGTGGCTACACCTTC.

The rearrangement links TRBV11-1 to TRBJ1-4; 7 bases map to TRBD1. This CDR3 region has 14 residues. J lost 6 bases, V lost 4 bases, and 5 bases had no gene match. Germline CDR1 reads SGHAT; CDR2 reads FQDESV (reference sequence). The CDR3 DNA is TGTGCCAGCAGCTCCCGGGACAGAGATGAAAAACTGTTTTTT. It encodes CASSSRDRDEKLFF. Using reference TRBV11-1 and TRBJ1-4 for the parts outside the CDR3, the full variable domain is EAEVAQSPRYKITEKSQAVAFWCDPISGHATLYWYRQILGQGPELLVQFQDESVVDDSQLPKDRFSAERLKGVDSTLKIQPAELGDSAMYLCASSSRDRDEKLFFGSGTQLSVL.